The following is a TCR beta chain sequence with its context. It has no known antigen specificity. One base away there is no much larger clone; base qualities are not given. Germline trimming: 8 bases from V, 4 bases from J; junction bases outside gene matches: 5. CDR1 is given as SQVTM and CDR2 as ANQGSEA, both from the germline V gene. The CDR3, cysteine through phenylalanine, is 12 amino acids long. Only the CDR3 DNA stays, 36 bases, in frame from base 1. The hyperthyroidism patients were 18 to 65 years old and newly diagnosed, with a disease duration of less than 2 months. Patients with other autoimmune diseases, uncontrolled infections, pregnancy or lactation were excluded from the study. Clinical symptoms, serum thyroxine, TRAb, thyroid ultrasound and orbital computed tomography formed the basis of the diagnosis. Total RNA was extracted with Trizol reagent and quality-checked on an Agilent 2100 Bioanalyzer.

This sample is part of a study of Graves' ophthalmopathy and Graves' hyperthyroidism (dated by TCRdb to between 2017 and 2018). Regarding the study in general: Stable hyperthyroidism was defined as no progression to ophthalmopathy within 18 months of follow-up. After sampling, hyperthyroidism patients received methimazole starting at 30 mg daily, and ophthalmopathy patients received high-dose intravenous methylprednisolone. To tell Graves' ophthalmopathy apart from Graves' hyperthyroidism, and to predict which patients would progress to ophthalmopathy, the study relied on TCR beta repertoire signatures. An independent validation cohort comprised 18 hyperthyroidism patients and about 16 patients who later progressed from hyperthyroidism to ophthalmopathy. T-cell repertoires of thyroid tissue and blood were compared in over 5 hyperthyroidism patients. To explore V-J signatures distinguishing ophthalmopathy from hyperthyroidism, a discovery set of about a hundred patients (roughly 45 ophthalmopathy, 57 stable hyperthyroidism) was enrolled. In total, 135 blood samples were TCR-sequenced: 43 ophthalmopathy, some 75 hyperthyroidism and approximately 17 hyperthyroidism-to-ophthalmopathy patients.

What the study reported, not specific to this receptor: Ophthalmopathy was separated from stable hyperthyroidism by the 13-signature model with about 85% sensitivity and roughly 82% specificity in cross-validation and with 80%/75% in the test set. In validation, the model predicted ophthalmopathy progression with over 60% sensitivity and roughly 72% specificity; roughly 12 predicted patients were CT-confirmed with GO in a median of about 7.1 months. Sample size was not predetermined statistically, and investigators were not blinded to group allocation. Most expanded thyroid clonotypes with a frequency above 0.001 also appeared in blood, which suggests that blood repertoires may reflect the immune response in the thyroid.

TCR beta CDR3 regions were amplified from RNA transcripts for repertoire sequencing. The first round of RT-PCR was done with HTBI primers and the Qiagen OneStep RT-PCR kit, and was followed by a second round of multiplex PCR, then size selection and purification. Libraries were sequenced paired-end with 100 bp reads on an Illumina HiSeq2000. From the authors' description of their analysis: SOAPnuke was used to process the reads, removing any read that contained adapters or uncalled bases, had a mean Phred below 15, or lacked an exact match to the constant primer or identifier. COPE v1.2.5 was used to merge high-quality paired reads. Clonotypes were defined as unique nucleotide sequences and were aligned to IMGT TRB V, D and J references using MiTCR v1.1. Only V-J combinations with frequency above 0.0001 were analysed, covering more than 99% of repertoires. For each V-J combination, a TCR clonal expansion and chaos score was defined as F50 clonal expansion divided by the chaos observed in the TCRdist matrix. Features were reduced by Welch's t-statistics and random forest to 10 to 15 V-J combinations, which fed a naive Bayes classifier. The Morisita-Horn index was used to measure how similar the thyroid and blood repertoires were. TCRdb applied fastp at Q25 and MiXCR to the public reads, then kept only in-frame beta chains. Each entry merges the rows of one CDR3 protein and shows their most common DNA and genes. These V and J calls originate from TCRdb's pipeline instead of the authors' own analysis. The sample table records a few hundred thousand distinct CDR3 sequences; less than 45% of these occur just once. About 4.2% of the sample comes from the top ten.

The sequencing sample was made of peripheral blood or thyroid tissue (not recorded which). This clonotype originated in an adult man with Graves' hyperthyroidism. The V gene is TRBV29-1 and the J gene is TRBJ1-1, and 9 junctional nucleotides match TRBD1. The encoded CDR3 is CSNRQGGTEAFF. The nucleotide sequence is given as TGCAGCAATCGACAGGGGGGCACTGAAGCTTTCTTT.